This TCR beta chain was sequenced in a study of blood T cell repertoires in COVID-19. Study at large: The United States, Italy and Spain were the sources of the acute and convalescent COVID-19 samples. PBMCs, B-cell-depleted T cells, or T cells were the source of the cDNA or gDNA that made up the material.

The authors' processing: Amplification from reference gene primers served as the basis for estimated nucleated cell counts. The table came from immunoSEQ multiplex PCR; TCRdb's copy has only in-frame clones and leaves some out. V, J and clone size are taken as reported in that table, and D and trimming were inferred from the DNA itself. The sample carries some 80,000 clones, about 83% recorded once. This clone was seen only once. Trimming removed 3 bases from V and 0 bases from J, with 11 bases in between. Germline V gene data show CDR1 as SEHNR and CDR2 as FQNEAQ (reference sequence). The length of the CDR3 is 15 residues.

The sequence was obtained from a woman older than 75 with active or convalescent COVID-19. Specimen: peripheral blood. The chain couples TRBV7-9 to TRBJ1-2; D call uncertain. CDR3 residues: CASSFSRDSNYGYTF. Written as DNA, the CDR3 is TGTGCCAGCAGCTTTAGTAGAGACTCTAACTATGGCTACACCTTC.